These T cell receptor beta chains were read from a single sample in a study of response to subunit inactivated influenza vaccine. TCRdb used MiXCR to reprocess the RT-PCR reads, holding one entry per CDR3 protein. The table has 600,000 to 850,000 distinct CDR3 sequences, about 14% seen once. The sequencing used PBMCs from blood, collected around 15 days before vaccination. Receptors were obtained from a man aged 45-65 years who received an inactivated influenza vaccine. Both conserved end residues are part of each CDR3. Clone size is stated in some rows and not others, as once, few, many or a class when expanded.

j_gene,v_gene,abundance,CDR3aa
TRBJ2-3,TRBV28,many,CASSSSGTGLTSSTDTQYF
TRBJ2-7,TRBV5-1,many,CASRQGPVSYEQYF
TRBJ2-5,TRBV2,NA,CASSVVQETQYF
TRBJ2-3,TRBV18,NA,CASSPASTDTQYF
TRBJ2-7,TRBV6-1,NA,CASSQPLPPYEQYF
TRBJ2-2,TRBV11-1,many,CASSLARRGRRHTGELFF
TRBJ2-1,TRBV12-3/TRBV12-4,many,CASRREGEQFF
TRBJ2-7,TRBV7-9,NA,CASSLTGGPEEQYF
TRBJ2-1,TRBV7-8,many,CASSLAIVSSSYNEQFF
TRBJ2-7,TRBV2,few,CASSAGTGGHEQYF
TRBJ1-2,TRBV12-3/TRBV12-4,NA,CASSSGTGLYGYTF
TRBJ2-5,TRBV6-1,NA,CASTRQGARETQYF
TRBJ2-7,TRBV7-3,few,CASSLGGLRGSYEQYF
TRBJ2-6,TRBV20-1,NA,CSARTGSGANVLTF
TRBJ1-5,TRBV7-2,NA,CAGSLERGWGPQHF
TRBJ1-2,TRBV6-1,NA,CASSLSGGSYGYTF
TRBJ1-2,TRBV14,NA,CASSQVPGQGYYGYTF
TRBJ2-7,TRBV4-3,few,CASSRTSDSSYEQYF
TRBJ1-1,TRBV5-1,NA,CASSSNSGTGTEAFF
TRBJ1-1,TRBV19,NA,CASSIAQNTEAFF
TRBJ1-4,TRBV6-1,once,CASTPDGYNEKLFF
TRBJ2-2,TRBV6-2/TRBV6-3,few,CASSYVGQGAGELFF